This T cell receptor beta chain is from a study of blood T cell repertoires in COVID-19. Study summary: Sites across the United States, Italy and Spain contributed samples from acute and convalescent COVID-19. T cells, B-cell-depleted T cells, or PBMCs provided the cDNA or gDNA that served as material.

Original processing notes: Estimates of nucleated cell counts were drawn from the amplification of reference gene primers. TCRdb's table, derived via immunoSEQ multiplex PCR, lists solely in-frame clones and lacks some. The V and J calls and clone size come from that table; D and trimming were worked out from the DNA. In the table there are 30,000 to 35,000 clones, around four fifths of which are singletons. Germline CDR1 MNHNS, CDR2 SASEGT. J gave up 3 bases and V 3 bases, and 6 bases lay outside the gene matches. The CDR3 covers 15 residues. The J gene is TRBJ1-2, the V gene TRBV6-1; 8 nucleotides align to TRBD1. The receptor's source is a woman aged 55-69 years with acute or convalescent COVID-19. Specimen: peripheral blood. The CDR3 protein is CASSDWADRDYGYTF. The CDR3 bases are TGTGCCAGCAGTGATTGGGCGGACAGGGACTATGGCTACACCTTC.